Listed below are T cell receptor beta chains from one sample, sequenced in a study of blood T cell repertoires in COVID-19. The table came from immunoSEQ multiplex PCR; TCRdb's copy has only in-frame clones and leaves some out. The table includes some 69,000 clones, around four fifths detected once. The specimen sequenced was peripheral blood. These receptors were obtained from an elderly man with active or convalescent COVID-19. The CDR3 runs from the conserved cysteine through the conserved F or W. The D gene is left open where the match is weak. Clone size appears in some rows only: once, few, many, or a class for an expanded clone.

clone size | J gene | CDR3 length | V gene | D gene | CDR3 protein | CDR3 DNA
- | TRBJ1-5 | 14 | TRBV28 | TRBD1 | CASSLDRVGQPQHF | TGTGCCAGCAGTTTGGACAGGGTGGGTCAGCCCCAGCATTTT
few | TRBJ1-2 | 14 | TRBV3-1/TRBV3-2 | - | CASSQVPGTAGYTF | TGTGCCAGCAGCCAAGTGCCAGGGACTGCTGGCTACACCTTC
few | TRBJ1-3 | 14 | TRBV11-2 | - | CASSNAAGGDTIYF | TGTGCCAGCAGCAATGCGGCCGGGGGGGACACCATATATTTT
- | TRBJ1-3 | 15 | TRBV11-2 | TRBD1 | CASSLQGAAGNTIYF | TGTGCCAGCAGCCTACAGGGGGCGGCTGGAAACACCATATATTTT
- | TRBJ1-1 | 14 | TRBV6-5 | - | CASSYRGGYTEAFF | TGTGCCAGCAGTTACAGGGGAGGTTACACTGAAGCTTTCTTT
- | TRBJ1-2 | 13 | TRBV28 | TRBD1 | CASSKDRYYGYTF | TGTGCCAGCAGCAAGGACAGGTACTATGGCTACACCTTC
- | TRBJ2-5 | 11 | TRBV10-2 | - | CASSGGGTQYF | TGCGCCAGCAGTGGGGGAGGGACCCAGTACTTC
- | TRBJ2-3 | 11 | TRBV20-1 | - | CSAPLGDTQYF | TGCAGTGCCCCGCTCGGAGATACGCAGTATTTT
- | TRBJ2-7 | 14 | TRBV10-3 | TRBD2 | CAISAAGGSYEQYF | TGTGCCATCAGTGCAGCGGGGGGCTCCTACGAGCAGTACTTC
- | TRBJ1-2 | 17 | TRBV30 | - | CAWSVSRQGRLSDGYTF | TGTGCCTGGAGTGTTTCGCGGCAGGGCCGGCTCTCAGATGGCTACACCTTC
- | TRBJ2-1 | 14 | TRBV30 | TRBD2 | CAWRFSGVYNEQFF | TGTGCCTGGAGGTTCAGCGGGGTATACAATGAGCAGTTCTTC
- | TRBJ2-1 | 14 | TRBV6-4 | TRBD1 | CASSEGQGANEQFF | TGTGCCAGCAGTGAAGGACAGGGGGCCAATGAGCAGTTCTTC
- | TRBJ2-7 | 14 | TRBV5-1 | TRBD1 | CASSFRGPGYEQYF | TGCGCCAGCAGCTTTAGGGGGCCTGGTTACGAGCAGTACTTC
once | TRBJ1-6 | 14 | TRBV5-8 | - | CASSFRGNNSPLHF | TGTGCCAGCAGCTTTAGAGGGAATAATTCACCCCTCCACTTT
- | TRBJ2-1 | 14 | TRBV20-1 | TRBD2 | CSASGREGLGEQFF | TGCAGTGCTAGTGGGCGGGAGGGCCTAGGTGAGCAGTTCTTC
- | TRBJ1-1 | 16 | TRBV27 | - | CASSSPPGSSNTEAFF | TGTGCCAGCAGTTCACCCCCCGGGAGCTCGAACACTGAAGCTTTCTTT
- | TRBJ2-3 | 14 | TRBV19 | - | CASSSSGRTDTQYF | TGTGCCAGTAGTTCCAGCGGGCGCACAGATACGCAGTATTTT
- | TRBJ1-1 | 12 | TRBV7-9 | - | CASSPRDTEAFF | TGTGCCAGCAGCCCGCGGGACACTGAAGCTTTCTTT
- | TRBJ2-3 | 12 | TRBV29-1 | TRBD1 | CSVSRDRDTQYF | TGCAGCGTTTCCCGGGACAGAGATACGCAGTATTTT
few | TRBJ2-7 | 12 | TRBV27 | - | CATAPPGLEQYF | TGTGCCACCGCACCCCCGGGGTTGGAGCAGTACTTC
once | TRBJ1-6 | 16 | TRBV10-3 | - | CAISETSGQGLSPLHF | TGTGCCATCAGTGAGACTTCGGGGCAGGGGCTCTCCCCCCTCCACTTT
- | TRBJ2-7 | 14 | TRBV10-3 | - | CAISEGTGRYEQYF | TGTGCCATCAGTGAGGGTACCGGTCGGTACGAGCAGTACTTC
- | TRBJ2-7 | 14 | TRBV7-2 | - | CASSPQTVLYEQYF | TGTGCCAGCAGCCCCCAGACAGTCCTATACGAGCAGTACTTC
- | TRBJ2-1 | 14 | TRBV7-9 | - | CASSRERAVGEQFF | TGTGCCAGCAGCCGGGAGAGGGCCGTGGGTGAGCAGTTCTTC
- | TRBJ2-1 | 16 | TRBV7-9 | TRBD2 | CASTPPGLAGASEQFF | TGTGCCAGCACTCCCCCCGGACTAGCGGGAGCAAGTGAGCAGTTCTTC
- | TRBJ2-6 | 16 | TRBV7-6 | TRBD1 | CASSMGQLMGANVLTF | TGTGCCAGCAGCATGGGACAGCTGATGGGGGCCAACGTCCTGACTTTC
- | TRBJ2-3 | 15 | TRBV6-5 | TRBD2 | CASSQTSGGTDTQYF | TGTGCCAGCAGTCAGACTAGCGGGGGCACAGATACGCAGTATTTT